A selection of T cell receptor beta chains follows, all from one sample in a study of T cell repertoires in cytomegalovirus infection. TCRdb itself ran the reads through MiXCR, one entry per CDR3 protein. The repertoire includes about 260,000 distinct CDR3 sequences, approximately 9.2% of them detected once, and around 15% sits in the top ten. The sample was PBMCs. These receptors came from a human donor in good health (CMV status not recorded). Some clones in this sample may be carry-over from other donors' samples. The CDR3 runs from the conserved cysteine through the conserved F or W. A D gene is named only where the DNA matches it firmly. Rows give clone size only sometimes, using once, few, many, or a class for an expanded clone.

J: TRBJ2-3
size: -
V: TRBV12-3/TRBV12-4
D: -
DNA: TGTGTCAGCGACAGGGGAGGGGTAAATACGCAGTATTTT
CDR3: CVSDRGGVNTQYF

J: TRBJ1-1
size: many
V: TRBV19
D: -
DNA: TGTGCCAGTAGTATAGCCCCCCAGATCCTGAACACTGAAGCTTTCTTT
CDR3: CASSIAPQILNTEAFF

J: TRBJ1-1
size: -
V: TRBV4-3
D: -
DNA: TGCGCCAGCAGCCATCGCCCCTCGGGCAGGGGAGCTTTCTTT
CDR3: CASSHRPSGRGAFF

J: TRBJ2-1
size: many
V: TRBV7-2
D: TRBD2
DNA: TGTGCCAGCAGCCCTAGAGCGGGGGGGGCCTACAATGAGCAGTTCTTC
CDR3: CASSPRAGGAYNEQFF

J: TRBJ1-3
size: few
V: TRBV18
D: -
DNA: TGTGCCAGCTCACCACCCCGCGCCCTCTCTGGAAACACCATATATTTT
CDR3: CASSPPRALSGNTIYF

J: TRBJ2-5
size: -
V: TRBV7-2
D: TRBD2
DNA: TGTGCCAGCAGCTTAGTTCGGGGGGGCTGGGAGACCCAGTACTTC
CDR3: CASSLVRGGWETQYF

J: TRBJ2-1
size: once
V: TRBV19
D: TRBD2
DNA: TGTGCCAGTAAGTACGGGACTAGCCCCGCGGGAGAGCAGTTCTTC
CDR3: CASKYGTSPAGEQFF

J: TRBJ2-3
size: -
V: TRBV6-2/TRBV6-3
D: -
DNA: TGTGCCAGCAGTTACCCGGGGACTTCACATACGCAGTATTTT
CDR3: CASSYPGTSHTQYF

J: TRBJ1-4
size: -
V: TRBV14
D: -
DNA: TGTGCCAGCAGCCAAGAAGGGAGACGTGGGGAAAAACTGTTTTTT
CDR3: CASSQEGRRGEKLFF

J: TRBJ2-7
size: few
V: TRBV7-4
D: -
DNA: TGTGCCAGCAGCCAGGGCCTCGCCGAGCAGTACTTC
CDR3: CASSQGLAEQYF

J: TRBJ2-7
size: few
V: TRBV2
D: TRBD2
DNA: TGTGCCAGCAGTGAGGAGACTAGCTCTAAGTACTTC
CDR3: CASSEETSSKYF

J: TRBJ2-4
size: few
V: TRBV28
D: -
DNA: TGTGCCACCTCAGGAGGTCGAAACATTCAGTACTTC
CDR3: CATSGGRNIQYF

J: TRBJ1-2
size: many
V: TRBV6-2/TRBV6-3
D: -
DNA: TGTGCCAGCAGTTCCGGGACAACTAAAGAGACCTTC
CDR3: CASSSGTTKETF

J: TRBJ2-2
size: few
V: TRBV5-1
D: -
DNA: TGCGCCAGCAGCTTGGACCTCGGGGAGCTGTTTTTT
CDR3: CASSLDLGELFF

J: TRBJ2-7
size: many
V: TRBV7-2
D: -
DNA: TGTGCCAGCAGCCCGGACATCTTTTCCTACGAGCAGTACTTC
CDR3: CASSPDIFSYEQYF

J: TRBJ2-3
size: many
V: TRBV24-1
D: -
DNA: TGTGCCACCAGTGATTTTTCCCGGTCTGGGTTGCGGAGCCGGACATATACGCAGTATTTT
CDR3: CATSDFSRSGLRSRTYTQYF

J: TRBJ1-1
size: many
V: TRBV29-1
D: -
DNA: TGCAGCGTTGATGGGCGGAGTGAAGCTTTCTTT
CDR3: CSVDGRSEAFF

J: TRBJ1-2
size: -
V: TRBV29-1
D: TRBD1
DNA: TGCAGCGTTGATCGCGACAGGGAGAACTATGGCTACACCTTC
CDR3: CSVDRDRENYGYTF

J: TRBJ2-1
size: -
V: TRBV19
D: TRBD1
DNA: TGTGCCAGTTCGGACAGGGCCTACAATGAGCAGTTCTTC
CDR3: CASSDRAYNEQFF

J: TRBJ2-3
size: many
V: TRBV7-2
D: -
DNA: TGTGCCAGCAGCTACGACCCTAGCACAGATACGCAGTATTTT
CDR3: CASSYDPSTDTQYF

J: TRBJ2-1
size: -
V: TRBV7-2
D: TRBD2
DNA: TGTGCCAGCAGCCCAGTCCTAGCGGGGGGGCCCAATGAGCAGTTCTTC
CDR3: CASSPVLAGGPNEQFF

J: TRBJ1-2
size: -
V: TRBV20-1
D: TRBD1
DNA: TGCAGTGCTGGGACGAACAGGGGATTGGATGGCTACACCTTC
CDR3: CSAGTNRGLDGYTF

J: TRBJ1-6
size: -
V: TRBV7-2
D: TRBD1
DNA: TGTGCCAGCAGCTTTCGACAGGGTGATAACTCACCCCTCCACTTT
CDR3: CASSFRQGDNSPLHF

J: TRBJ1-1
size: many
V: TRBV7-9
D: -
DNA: TGTGCCAGCAGCGTAGGGGCCACTGAAGCTTTCTTT
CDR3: CASSVGATEAFF

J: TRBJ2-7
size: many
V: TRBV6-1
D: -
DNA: TGTGCCAGCAGCAGGGCCCTCGGCTACGAGCAGTACTTC
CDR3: CASSRALGYEQYF

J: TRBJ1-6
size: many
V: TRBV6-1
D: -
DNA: TGTGCCAGCAGTGAAGTTGGGGGAATGTTCCACTTT
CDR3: CASSEVGGMFHF

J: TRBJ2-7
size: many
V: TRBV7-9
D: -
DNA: TGTGCCAGCAGCCCTCTCGGGACGGACTACGAGCAGTACTTC
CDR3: CASSPLGTDYEQYF

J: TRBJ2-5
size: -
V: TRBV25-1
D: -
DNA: TGTGCCAGCAGTGACCTCTACTGGCAAGAGACCCAGTACTTC
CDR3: CASSDLYWQETQYF

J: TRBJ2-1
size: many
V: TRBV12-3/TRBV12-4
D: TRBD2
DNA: TGTGCCAGCAATCGCGGGAGAAACGACAATGAGCAGTTCTTC
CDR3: CASNRGRNDNEQFF

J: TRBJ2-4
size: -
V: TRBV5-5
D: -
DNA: TGTGCCAGCAGCTTAATGGGGGGTCTAGCCAAAAACATTCAGTACTTC
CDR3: CASSLMGGLAKNIQYF

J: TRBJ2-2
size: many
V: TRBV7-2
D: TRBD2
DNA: TGTGCCAGCAGCTTTTATATGAGGCTAGCGGGGGGGACGAACACCGGGGAGCTGTTTTTT
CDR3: CASSFYMRLAGGTNTGELFF

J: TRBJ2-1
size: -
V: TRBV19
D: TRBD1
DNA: TGTGCCAGTAGTATAGCGCAGGGGGAAAACAATGAGCAGTTCTTC
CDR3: CASSIAQGENNEQFF

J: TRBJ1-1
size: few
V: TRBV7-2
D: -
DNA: TGTGCCAGCAGCTGGCGACTCAGGAACACTGAAGCTTTCTTT
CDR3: CASSWRLRNTEAFF

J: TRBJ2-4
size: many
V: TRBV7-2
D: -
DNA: TGTGCCAGCAGCTTAAGGGGGGGAGGGGCCAAAAACATTCAGTACTTC
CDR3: CASSLRGGGAKNIQYF

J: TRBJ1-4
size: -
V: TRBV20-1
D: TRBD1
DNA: TGCAGTGCTAGATCTTGGACAGGGGGTGTCATCGTGGCTAATGAAAAACTGTTTTTT
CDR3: CSARSWTGGVIVANEKLFF

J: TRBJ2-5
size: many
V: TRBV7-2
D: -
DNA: TGTGCCAGCAGCCTTGGGCCAGGGAACCAAGAGACCCAGTACTTC
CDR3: CASSLGPGNQETQYF

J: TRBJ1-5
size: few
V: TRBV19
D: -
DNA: TGTGCCACGAGTCCGGGCCGCAGCAATCAGCCCCAGCATTTT
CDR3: CATSPGRSNQPQHF